The 21 T cell receptor beta chains given below trace back to one sample, sequenced in a study of blood T cell repertoires in COVID-19. Only in-frame clones appear in the TCRdb table, and some are missing; sequencing was by immunoSEQ multiplex PCR. The data hold around 140,000 clones, with approximately 90% observed a single time. Input material: peripheral blood. The receptors stem from a man over 45 with active or convalescent COVID-19.

The genes are TRBV11-2 and TRBJ2-1, with 8 bases identical to TRBD1. The V and J ends lost 5 bases and 7 bases, in that order; junction bases with no gene match: 4. Per the germline V gene, CDR1 is SGHAT and CDR2 is FQNNGV. This CDR3 is 13 amino acids long. The CDR3 nucleotides read TGTGCCAGCAGCAAGGACAGGGATAATGAGCAGTTCTTC. It yields the protein CASSKDRDNEQFF.

The chain is built from TRBV24-1 and TRBJ2-1; D is unclear. V was shortened by 3 bases and J by 7 bases, with 9 bases between the two germline ends. The CDR3 covers 13 residues. The germline CDR1 and CDR2 sequences are KGHDR and SFDVKD. In nucleotides, the CDR3 is TGTGCCACCAGTGATCCCCCTAATAATGAGCAGTTCTTC. Translation gives CATSDPPNNEQFF.

The chain recombines TRBV7-7 with TRBJ2-5; D uncertain. The germline V gene has CDR1 SSHAT and CDR2 FNYEAQ (reference sequence). The CDR3 totals 14 residues. The V end was cut by 4 bases, the J end by 3 bases, with 12 bases between. CDR3 sequence (DNA): TGTGCCAGCAGCTACTCTCCCACGAAAGAGACCCAGTACTTC. Its translation: CASSYSPTKETQYF.

J is TRBJ2-5 and V is TRBV7-9; 7 nucleotides agree with TRBD2. CDR3 size: 14 residues. With V trimmed by 3 bases and J by 5 bases, 6 bases remained unmatched. Germline values: CDR1 SEHNR, CDR2 FQNEAQ (reference sequence). CDR3 in amino acids: CASSLAGGGETQYF. The CDR3 coding sequence is TGTGCCAGCAGCTTGGCTGGCGGGGGTGAGACCCAGTACTTC.

The chain links TRBV6-5 to TRBJ1-1, with 7 positions matching TRBD1. The CDR3 has 14 amino acids. J was trimmed by 1 base and V by 3 bases; bases with no gene match: 2. Germline values: CDR1 MNHEY, CDR2 SVGAGI. CDR3 residues: CASSYNRGNTEAFF. The CDR3 DNA sequence: TGTGCCAGCAGTTATAACAGGGGGAACACTGAAGCTTTCTTT.

CDR3 loop: CSVERTGDTEAFF. The CDR3 region has the DNA TGCAGCGTTGAGCGGACAGGGGACACTGAAGCTTTCTTT. V is TRBV29-1 and J is TRBJ1-1, with 9 bases matching TRBD1. Trimming took 3 bases from V and 3 from J; bases not matched to a gene: 2. CDR3 length: 13 residues. Germline CDR1 SQVTM, CDR2 ANQGSEA.

The gene calls are TRBV3-1 (or the pseudogene TRBV3-2) and TRBJ1-1; the D gene is possibly TRBD1 (6 bases). The V end lost 4 bases, the J end lost 0 bases, and 9 bases lay between the germline ends. Germline V gives CDR1 LGHDT, CDR2 YNNKEL (reference sequence). This CDR3 has 14 amino acids. Here the CDR3 DNA reads TGTGCCAGCAGCCTTGAGGGGGTGAACACTGAAGCTTTCTTT. The encoded protein is CASSLEGVNTEAFF.

This clone came up once. The chain uses TRBV15 and TRBJ1-6, with a tentative D call TRBD1 (5 bases). V was clipped by 1 base and J by 5 bases, with 9 bases between them. Looked up from germline, CDR1 is LNHNV and CDR2 is YYDKDF (reference sequence). The length of the CDR3 is 15 residues. The CDR3 spells CATSRAGHNNSPLHF. DNA of the CDR3: TGTGCCACCAGCAGAGCTGGACACAATAATTCACCCCTCCACTTT.

This chain joins TRBV5-1 and TRBJ2-5; D might be TRBD2 (6 bases). V was cut by 2 bases and J by 1 base, with 9 bases left in between. Germline V gene sequence: CDR1 SGHRS, CDR2 YFSETQ. This CDR3 spans 14 amino acids. This chain's CDR3 is CASSLGTSQETQYF. The CDR3 DNA reads TGCGCCAGCAGCTTAGGGACTTCCCAAGAGACCCAGTACTTC.

In this sample, this clone turned up once. CDR3 nucleotides: TGTGCCAGCAGTTTTACAAGCGGGGGGAACAATGAGCAGTTCTTC. Its translation: CASSFTSGGNNEQFF. V and J are TRBV28 and TRBJ2-1, with 9 positions matching TRBD2. V dropped 3 bases and J dropped 5; count of bases not matched to a gene: 5. In germline, CDR1 is MDHEN, CDR2 SYDVKM. The CDR3 spans 15 residues.

This chain links TRBV11-2 with TRBJ2-2; 8 nucleotides match TRBD1. The germline V gene encodes CDR1 SGHAT and CDR2 FQNNGV. V lost 10 bases to trimming and J lost 2 bases; unmatched junction nucleotides: 15. The CDR3 runs to 17 residues. CDR3 sequence (DNA): TGTGCCACGAGACCCGGACAGGGCGGGTTCAACACCGGGGAGCTGTTTTTT. Its protein product is CATRPGQGGFNTGELFF.

The CDR3 sequence is CASSPQGALQETQYF. For the CDR3, the DNA is TGTGCCAGCAGTCCCCAGGGCGCCCTCCAAGAGACCCAGTACTTC. The rearrangement joins TRBV6-5 to TRBJ2-5; a weak D match, TRBD1 (5 bases). The ends were cut back, 5 bases at V and 1 base at J, with 14 bases in the middle. Germline CDR1 is MNHEY and CDR2 is SVGAGI. The CDR3 length is 15 residues.

The table lists this clone with a count of one. The chain links TRBV5-1 to TRBJ2-6; unclear D gene. The V end lost 5 bases, the J end lost 0 bases, and 6 bases lay between the germline ends. This CDR3 contains 14 residues. The germline CDR1 and CDR2 sequences are SGHRS and YFSETQ. CDR3 residues: CASRTDSGANVLTF. CDR3 sequence (DNA): TGCGCCAGCAGAACAGACTCTGGGGCCAACGTCCTGACTTTC. The variable domain in full, completed from reference TRBV5-1 and TRBJ2-6, reads KAGVTQTPRYLIKTRGQQVTLSCSPISGHRSVSWYQQTPGQGLQFLFEYFSETQRNKGNFPGRFSGRQFSNSRSEMNVSTLELGDSALYLCASRTDSGANVLTFGAGSRLTVL.

This sequence joins TRBV28 and TRBJ1-2; TRBD1 matches at 12 bases. The CDR3 extends over 17 amino acids. Germline V gene data show CDR1 as MDHEN and CDR2 as SYDVKM. With 6 bases clipped from V and 3 bases from J, the junction kept 11 bases outside the gene matches. The CDR3 loop reads CASRRGTGGAAYYGYTF. In nucleotides, the CDR3 is TGTGCCAGCAGACGCGGGACAGGGGGCGCAGCATACTATGGCTACACCTTC.

This clone was detected once. The chain recombines TRBV3-1 (or the pseudogene TRBV3-2) with TRBJ2-3; D might be TRBD2 (7 bases). Germline values: CDR1 LGHDT, CDR2 YNNKEL (reference sequence). The CDR3 length is 16 residues. Trimming cost V 0 bases and J 5 bases, with 15 bases left between them. CDR3 residues: CASSQERGGVGDTQYF. The DNA of the CDR3 is TGTGCCAGCAGCCAAGAAAGGGGGGGAGTTGGAGATACGCAGTATTTT.

J is TRBJ1-1 and V is TRBV12-3 or TRBV12-4, with D perhaps TRBD1 (6 bases). The V and J ends lost 6 bases and 5 bases respectively, with 13 bases between them. The length of the CDR3 is 13 residues. CDR3 DNA: TGTGCCAGCAGCCCGGACAGAGGGACTGAAGCTTTCTTT. This codes for CASSPDRGTEAFF.

The rearrangement uses TRBV5-1 and TRBJ2-1, with 7 positions matching TRBD2. The CDR3 runs 18 residues. CDR1 and CDR2 (germline): SGHRS, YFSETQ. The J segment lost 0 bases and the V segment lost 6 bases, leaving 15 bases of the junction unmatched. The CDR3 region has the DNA TGCGCCAGCACCCGGTGGGCGGGGGATCCGAGCTCCTACAATGAGCAGTTCTTC. Protein product: CASTRWAGDPSSYNEQFF.

The rearrangement links TRBV5-4 to TRBJ1-2; D is possibly TRBD1 (5 bases). The V gene's germline CDR1 is SGHNT and CDR2 YYREEE (reference sequence). The CDR3 sequence is 13 residues long. V was trimmed by 4 bases and J by 4 bases, leaving 11 bases between them. CDR3 amino acids: CASSVQGGYGYTF. In nucleotides, the CDR3 is TGTGCCAGCAGCGTCCAGGGAGGCTATGGCTACACCTTC.

As regards this clone: At the DNA level, this CDR3 is encoded by other sequences in the same sample as well. The chain links TRBV5-1 to TRBJ1-3; tentative D call: TRBD1 (6 bases). The CDR3 covers 15 residues. Trimming removed 3 bases from V and 0 bases from J, with 10 bases in between. CDR1 is SGHRS, CDR2 YFSETQ, per germline. Written as DNA, the CDR3 is TGCGCCAGCAGCTCAACAGGGAACTCTGGAAACACCATATATTTT. This gives the protein CASSSTGNSGNTIYF.

CDR3 sequence reads: CASSDLRGRRNTEAFF. CDR3 DNA sequence: TGCGCCAGCAGTGACCTCAGGGGGAGGAGGAACACTGAAGCTTTCTTT. J is TRBJ1-1 and V is TRBV10-2; 7 nucleotides agree with TRBD1. V dropped 3 bases and J dropped 1; count of bases not matched to a gene: 8. There are 16 residues in the CDR3. Germline CDR1 reads WSHSY; CDR2 reads SAAADI.

This rearrangement joins TRBV27 to TRBJ2-7; D is unresolved. Germline-derived CDR1 and CDR2 are MNHEY and SMNVEV (reference sequence). The length of the CDR3 is 13 residues. Deletions cut 5 bases from V and 6 bases from J, with 14 bases between. CDR3 DNA: TGTGCCAGCAGTCCGCGCACCATGAGCGAGCAGTACTTC. It yields the protein CASSPRTMSEQYF.